The sequence of this TCR beta chain was determined in a study of cytomegalovirus exposure and HLA in healthy donors. On this clone: Its antigen is as yet unknown.

Regarding the study as a whole: The study labeled more than 150 TCR beta chains cytomegalovirus-associated.

In nominal health when sampled, donors likely had unrecorded immune exposures nonetheless. Trimming removed 2 bases from V and 1 base from J; junction bases left unmatched: 5. Per germline, CDR1 SGHTA and CDR2 FQGNSA. CDR3 length equals 18 residues. Primers for the PCR totalled 60 Vbeta and 13 Jbeta. Measured with immunoSEQ multiplex PCR; TCRdb has only the in-frame clones, and not every one. The repertoire holds roughly 180,000 clones, with more than 60% as singletons. The receptor comes from a woman in her forties in good health and CMV-seropositive. The specimen sequenced was PBMCs. The chain joins TRBV7-2 to TRBJ2-6, with 10 nucleotides matching TRBD2. The chain's CDR3 is CASSLKGLAASGANVLTF. DNA for the CDR3: TGTGCCAGCAGCTTAAAAGGACTAGCGGCGTCTGGGGCCAACGTCCTGACTTTC.